The clone carrying this TCR beta chain was observed many times. Its cognate antigen is unknown. This sample is drawn from a study of human T cells and chemical hapten exposure. About the study: In the approximately 26-week study, patients were dosed weekly with diphenylcyclopropenone on the scalp throughout.

MiXCR was run by TCRdb on the RACE reads, yielding one entry per CDR3 protein. The sample consists of about 160,000 distinct CDR3 sequences, 28% of them appearing once. Described time point: patch test 3, about 24 weeks after DPC sensitization. Described treatment: therapeutic diphenylcyclopropenone sensitization with weekly scalp DPC. The CDR3 is 15 amino acids. V gave up 0 bases and J gave up 8 bases; unmatched junction bases: 7. Germline V gives CDR1 SGDLS, CDR2 YYNGEE. Study-level points and caveats: Expanded TCRs were compared with controls, and the expanded TCRs formed significantly more large CDR3 similarity clusters. PT1 expanded TCR numbers rose with patch test score.

Specimen: whole blood, collected in connection with sensitization to the hapten diphenylcyclopropenone (DPC). The rearrangement joins TRBV9 to TRBJ2-1, with 8 bases identical to TRBD2. This receptor was taken from a woman aged 18 to 35 with alopecia areata. Some clones in this sample may be carry-over from other donors' samples. The CDR3 here is CASSVGSGSSDEQFF. The CDR3, as DNA: TGTGCCAGCAGCGTAGGGAGCGGGAGTTCGGATGAGCAGTTCTTC.